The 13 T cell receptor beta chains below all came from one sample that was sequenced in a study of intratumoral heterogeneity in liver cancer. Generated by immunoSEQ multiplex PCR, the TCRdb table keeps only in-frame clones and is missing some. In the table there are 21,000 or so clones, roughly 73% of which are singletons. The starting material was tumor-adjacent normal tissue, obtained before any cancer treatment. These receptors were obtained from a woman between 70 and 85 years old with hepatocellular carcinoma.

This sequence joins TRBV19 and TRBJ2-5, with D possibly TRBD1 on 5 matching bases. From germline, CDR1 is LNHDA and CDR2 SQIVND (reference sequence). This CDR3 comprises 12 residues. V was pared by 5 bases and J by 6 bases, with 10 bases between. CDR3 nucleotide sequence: TGTGCCAGTAGTGTGGGGCGAAAGACCCAGTACTTC. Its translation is CASSVGRKTQYF.

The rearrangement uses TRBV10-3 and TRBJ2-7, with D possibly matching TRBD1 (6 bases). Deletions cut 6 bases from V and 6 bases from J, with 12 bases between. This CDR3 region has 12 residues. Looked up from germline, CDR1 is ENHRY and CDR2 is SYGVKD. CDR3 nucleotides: TGTGCCATCAGCGCTACAGGGTTCGAGCAGTACTTC. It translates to CAISATGFEQYF.

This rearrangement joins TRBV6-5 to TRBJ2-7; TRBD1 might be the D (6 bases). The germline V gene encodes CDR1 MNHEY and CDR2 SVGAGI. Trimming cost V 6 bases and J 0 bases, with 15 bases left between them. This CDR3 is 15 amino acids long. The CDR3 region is CASRTDRMSSYEQYF. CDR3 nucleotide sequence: TGTGCCAGCAGAACTGACAGGATGAGCTCCTACGAGCAGTACTTC.

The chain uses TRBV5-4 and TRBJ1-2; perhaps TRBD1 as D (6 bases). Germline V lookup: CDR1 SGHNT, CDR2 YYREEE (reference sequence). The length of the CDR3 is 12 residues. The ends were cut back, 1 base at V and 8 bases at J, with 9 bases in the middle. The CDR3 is CASSLTGWGYTF. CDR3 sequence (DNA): TGTGCCAGCAGCTTGACAGGGTGGGGCTACACCTTC.

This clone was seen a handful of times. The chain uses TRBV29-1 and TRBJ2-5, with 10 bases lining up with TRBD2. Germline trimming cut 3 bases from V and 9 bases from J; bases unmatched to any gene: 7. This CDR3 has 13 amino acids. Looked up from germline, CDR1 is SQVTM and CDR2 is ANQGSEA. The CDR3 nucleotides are TGCAGCGTTGACGAGCGGGGGGGAAGGGCCCAGTACTTC. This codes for CSVDERGGRAQYF.

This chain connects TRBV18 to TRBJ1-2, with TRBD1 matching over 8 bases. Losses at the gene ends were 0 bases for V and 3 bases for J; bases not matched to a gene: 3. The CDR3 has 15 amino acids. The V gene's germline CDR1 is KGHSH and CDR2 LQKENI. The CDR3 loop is CASSPPQGAYYGYTF. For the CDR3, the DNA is TGTGCCAGCTCACCACCGCAGGGGGCGTACTATGGCTACACCTTC. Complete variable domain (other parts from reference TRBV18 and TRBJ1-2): NAGVMQNPRHLVRRRGQEARLRCSPMKGHSHVYWYRQLPEEGLKFMVYLQKENIIDESGMPKERFSAEFPKEGPSILRIQQVVRGDSAAYFCASSPPQGAYYGYTFGSGTRLTVV.

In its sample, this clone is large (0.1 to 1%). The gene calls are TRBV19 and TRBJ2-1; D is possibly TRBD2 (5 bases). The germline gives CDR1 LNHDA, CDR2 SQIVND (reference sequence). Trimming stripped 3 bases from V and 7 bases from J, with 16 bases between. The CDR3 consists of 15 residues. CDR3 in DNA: TGTGCCAGTAGTATGTCTAGCAATGGGTATAATGAGCAGTTCTTC. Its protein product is CASSMSSNGYNEQFF.

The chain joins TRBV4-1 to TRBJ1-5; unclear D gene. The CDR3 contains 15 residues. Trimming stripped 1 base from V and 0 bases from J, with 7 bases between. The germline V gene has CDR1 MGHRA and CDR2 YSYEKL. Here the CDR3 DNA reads TGCGCCAGCAGCCAAGGGTCTCTTAGCAATCAGCCCCAGCATTTT. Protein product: CASSQGSLSNQPQHF.

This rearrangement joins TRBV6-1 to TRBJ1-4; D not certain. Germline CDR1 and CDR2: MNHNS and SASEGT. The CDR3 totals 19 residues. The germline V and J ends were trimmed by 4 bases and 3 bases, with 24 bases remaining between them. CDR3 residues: CASSAIQLMIGAANEKLFF. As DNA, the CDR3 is TGTGCCAGCAGTGCAATACAACTAATGATTGGTGCCGCTAATGAAAAACTGTTTTTT.

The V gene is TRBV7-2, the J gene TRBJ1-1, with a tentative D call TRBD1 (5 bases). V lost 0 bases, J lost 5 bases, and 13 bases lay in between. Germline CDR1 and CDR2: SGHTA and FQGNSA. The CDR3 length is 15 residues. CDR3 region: CASSLAWAGKTEAFF. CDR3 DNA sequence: TGTGCCAGCAGCTTAGCCTGGGCAGGGAAAACTGAAGCTTTCTTT.

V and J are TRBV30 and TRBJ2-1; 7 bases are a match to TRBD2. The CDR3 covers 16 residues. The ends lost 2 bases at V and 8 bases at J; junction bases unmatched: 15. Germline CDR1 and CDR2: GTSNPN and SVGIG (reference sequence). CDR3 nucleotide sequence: TGTGCCTGGAGTTCTCCTCGACTAGCTTTCGGTGATGAGCAGTTCTTC. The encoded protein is CAWSSPRLAFGDEQFF. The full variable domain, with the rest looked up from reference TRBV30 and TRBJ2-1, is SQTIHQWPATLVQPVGSPLSLECTVEGTSNPNLYWYRQAAGRGLQLLFYSVGIGQISSEVPQNLSASRPQDRQFILSSKKLLLSDSGFYLCAWSSPRLAFGDEQFFGPGTRLTVL.

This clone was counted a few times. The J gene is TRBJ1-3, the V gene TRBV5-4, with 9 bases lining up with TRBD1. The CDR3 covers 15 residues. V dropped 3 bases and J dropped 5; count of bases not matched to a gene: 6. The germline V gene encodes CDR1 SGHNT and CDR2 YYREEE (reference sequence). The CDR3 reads CASSSRTGERNTIYF. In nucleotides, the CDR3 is TGTGCCAGCAGCTCTAGGACAGGGGAACGAAACACCATATATTTT.

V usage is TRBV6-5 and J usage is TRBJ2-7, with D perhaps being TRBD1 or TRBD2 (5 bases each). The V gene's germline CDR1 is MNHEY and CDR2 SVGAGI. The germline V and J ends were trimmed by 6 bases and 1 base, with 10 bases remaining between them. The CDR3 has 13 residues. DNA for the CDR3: TGTGCCAGCAGATCCGGGGCGTCCTACGAGCAGTACTTC. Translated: CASRSGASYEQYF.